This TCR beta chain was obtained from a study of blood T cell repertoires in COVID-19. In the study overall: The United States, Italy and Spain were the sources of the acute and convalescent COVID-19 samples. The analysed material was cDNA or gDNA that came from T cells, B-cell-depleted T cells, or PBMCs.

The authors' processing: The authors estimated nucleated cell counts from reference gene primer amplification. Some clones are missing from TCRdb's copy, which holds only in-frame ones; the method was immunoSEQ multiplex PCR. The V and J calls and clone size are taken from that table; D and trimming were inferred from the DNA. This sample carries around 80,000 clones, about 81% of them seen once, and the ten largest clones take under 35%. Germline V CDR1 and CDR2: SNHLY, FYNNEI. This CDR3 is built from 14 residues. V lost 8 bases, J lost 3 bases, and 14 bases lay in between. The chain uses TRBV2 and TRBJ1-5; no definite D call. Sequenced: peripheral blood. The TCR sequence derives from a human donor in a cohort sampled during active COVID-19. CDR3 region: CASEAAAYNQPQHF. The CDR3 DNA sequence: TGTGCCAGCGAAGCCGCGGCTTACAATCAGCCCCAGCATTTT.